This is a list of T cell receptor beta chains from one sample in a study of OX40 agonist ivuxolimab in advanced cancers. Profiled with immunoSEQ multiplex PCR; TCRdb holds only in-frame clones, not every one. The sample gives approximately 52,000 clones, 79% of which show up once; 1.5% to 2% is in the top ten. The specimen was CD4+ or CD8+ T cells sorted from blood, collected in a trial of the OX40 agonist ivuxolimab. The receptors derive from an adult with an advanced solid tumor such as melanoma, head and neck, liver or kidney cancer. Both conserved end residues are part of each CDR3. The D gene is left open where the match is weak. A row's size may be missing; if present it is once, few, many or a size class.

TRBD1	TRBV2	.	TRBJ2-7	TGTGCCAGCGAACCTTCAGGGGGCGGCCTGTTCTACGAGCAGTACTTC	CASEPSGGGLFYEQYF
.	TRBV2	.	TRBJ2-1	TGTGCCAGCAGCCCTCGGGCGACCTACAATGAGCAGTTCTTC	CASSPRATYNEQFF
.	TRBV6-5	.	TRBJ2-1	TGTGCCAGCAATCCCCGGGGTTATGAGCAGTTCTTC	CASNPRGYEQFF
.	TRBV14	.	TRBJ2-7	TGTGCCAGCAGCCAGGCTCTCGGGCCAGTCTACGAGCAGTACTTC	CASSQALGPVYEQYF
.	TRBV5-1	.	TRBJ2-7	TGCGCCAGCAGCTCCCAGACTAGCTCCTACGAGCAGTACTTC	CASSSQTSSYEQYF
.	TRBV11-1	.	TRBJ2-3	TGTGCCAGCAGAAACAGGCTTAGAGGGGAAAAGACAGATACGCAGTATTTT	CASRNRLRGEKTDTQYF
.	TRBV9	.	TRBJ1-4	TGTGCCAGCAGCCCTGGCGGAACAGGGCTAGGAAAACTGTTTTTT	CASSPGGTGLGKLFF
.	TRBV19	.	TRBJ1-4	TGTGCCAGTAGTATAGGACTGGCGGCTAATGAAAAACTGTTTTTT	CASSIGLAANEKLFF
.	TRBV5-4	.	TRBJ2-7	TGTGCCAGCAGCTTGCAATTGTTTCAGGGGTCCAACGAGCAGTACTTC	CASSLQLFQGSNEQYF
TRBD1	TRBV7-3	.	TRBJ1-1	TGTGCCAGCAGCCCGCAAGGACAGGGGAACACTGAAGCTTTCTTT	CASSPQGQGNTEAFF
TRBD1	TRBV27	once	TRBJ2-5	TGTGCCAGCAGGCGGGACAGGCTGGGAGAGACCCAGTACTTC	CASRRDRLGETQYF
.	TRBV14	.	TRBJ2-3	TGTGCCAGCAGCCAAGAAAGAAAGGGCTCAATTAGCACAGATACGCAGTATTTT	CASSQERKGSISTDTQYF
.	TRBV29-1	medium-sized	TRBJ2-3	TGCAGCGTTGATGATCGCGGCACAGATACGCAGTATTTT	CSVDDRGTDTQYF
.	TRBV5-4	.	TRBJ1-1	TGTGCCAGCAGGACTCCTGATCCAGGGAACACTGAAGCTTTCTTT	CASRTPDPGNTEAFF
TRBD1	TRBV29-1	.	TRBJ2-7	TGCAGCGTTGAAGATCCCGGACAGGCCCACGAGCAGTACTTC	CSVEDPGQAHEQYF
TRBD1	TRBV11-3	.	TRBJ2-2	TGTGCCAGCAGCTCCCGGGGGACAGGAACCGGGGAGCTGTTTTTT	CASSSRGTGTGELFF
.	TRBV7-2	.	TRBJ2-5	TGTGCCAGCAGCCTCGCTGGGGCCGGTGAGACCCAGTACTTC	CASSLAGAGETQYF
.	TRBV5-1	.	TRBJ2-3	TGCGCCAGCAGCTTAGCGGGCACAGATACGCAGTATTTT	CASSLAGTDTQYF
.	TRBV14	few	TRBJ1-1	TGTGCCAGCAGCCAAGGGTCGAACACTGAAGCTTTCTTT	CASSQGSNTEAFF
TRBD1	TRBV9	.	TRBJ2-3	TGTGCCAGCAGCCTGGGGACAGGTACAGATACGCAGTATTTT	CASSLGTGTDTQYF
TRBD1	TRBV7-6	.	TRBJ1-6	TGTGCCAGCAGCCCCAGCGGACAGGGGGCGGATTCACCCCTCCACTTT	CASSPSGQGADSPLHF
.	TRBV7-3	.	TRBJ1-5	TGTGCCAGCAGCTTAGTTGTGAATCAGCCCCAGCATTTT	CASSLVVNQPQHF
.	TRBV7-9	.	TRBJ2-1	TGTGCCAGCAGCTTTAGAGGGTTCGGTGAGCAGTTCTTC	CASSFRGFGEQFF
TRBD1	TRBV6-6	.	TRBJ1-4	TGTGCCAGCAGAGAGGACAGGCGCAATGAAAAACTGTTTTTT	CASREDRRNEKLFF
.	TRBV10-3	.	TRBJ2-2	TGTGCCATCAGTGATTTCGCTCACGCGAACACCGGGGAGCTGTTTTTT	CAISDFAHANTGELFF
TRBD1	TRBV7-6	.	TRBJ2-5	TGTGCCAGCAGCTCCGGGACAGGGGGCCCTGGGGCCCAGTACTTC	CASSSGTGGPGAQYF
.	TRBV4-3	.	TRBJ2-3	TGCGCCAGCAGGCGCGGGGCAGACTCTCGCACAGATACGCAGTATTTT	CASRRGADSRTDTQYF
TRBD2	TRBV5-1	once	TRBJ2-1	TGCGCCAGCAGCCCCGGCGGGGGCAATGAGCAGTTCTTC	CASSPGGGNEQFF
.	TRBV19	.	TRBJ1-2	TGTGCCAGTAGTATATCAACAGGGCTTTTTTATGGCTACACCTTC	CASSISTGLFYGYTF
.	TRBV5-1	few	TRBJ1-1	TGCGCCAGCAGCTTGGACAAACGGACTGAAGCTTTCTTT	CASSLDKRTEAFF
.	TRBV29-1	.	TRBJ2-7	TGCAGCGTGCGGGACAACTCCTACGAGCAGTACTTC	CSVRDNSYEQYF
TRBD1	TRBV6-6	.	TRBJ2-7	TGTGCCAGCAGTCCTCGACAGGGGGCGGCCTACGAGCAGTACTTC	CASSPRQGAAYEQYF
.	TRBV6-1	.	TRBJ1-6	TGTGCCAGCAGTGCGGGCTCCAGCTCCTATAATTCACCCCTCCACTTT	CASSAGSSSYNSPLHF
.	TRBV7-2	.	TRBJ1-2	TGTGCCAGCAGTCTTTCCTGGACTTCTTATGGCTACACCTTC	CASSLSWTSYGYTF
TRBD1	TRBV5-1	few	TRBJ2-7	TGCGCCAGCAGCTACCTATCGGGACAGGGCTACGAGCAGTACTTC	CASSYLSGQGYEQYF
.	TRBV5-1	once	TRBJ2-3	TGCGCCAGCAGCTCTCAGACCACAGATACGCAGTATTTT	CASSSQTTDTQYF
.	TRBV7-9	.	TRBJ1-2	TGTGCCAGCAGCTTAGTCATAGGGTCCCCTTATGGCTACACCTTC	CASSLVIGSPYGYTF
TRBD1	TRBV10-3	.	TRBJ1-2	TGTGCCATCAGCGAAGCGTCTACAGGGGGCGATGGCTACACCTTC	CAISEASTGGDGYTF
.	TRBV5-5	.	TRBJ1-1	TGTGCCAGCACCCCGTGGGGGGCTACAATCTTGGAAGCTTTCTTT	CASTPWGATILEAFF
TRBD2	TRBV7-6	.	TRBJ2-4	TGTGCCAGCAGCTCCCGTGTTAGCGGGTGGTCCCTTGACATTCAGTACTTC	CASSSRVSGWSLDIQYF
TRBD1	TRBV11-2	.	TRBJ1-5	TGTGCCAGCAGCGCCCGGGACAGATCTCTAGACAATCAGCCCCAGCATTTT	CASSARDRSLDNQPQHF
TRBD2	TRBV7-9	.	TRBJ2-1	TGTGCCAGCAGCTACCAGGCGGGTAGCGGGAGCAATGAGCAGTTCTTC	CASSYQAGSGSNEQFF
.	TRBV11-1	.	TRBJ2-3	TGTGCCAGCAGCAAAACGAGGCTGAGGGCCAGCACAGATACGCAGTATTTT	CASSKTRLRASTDTQYF
.	TRBV11-1	.	TRBJ2-7	TGTGCCAGCAGCCCGACCCTTTCGACCCTTACCTACGAGCAGTACTTC	CASSPTLSTLTYEQYF
TRBD1	TRBV5-1	.	TRBJ2-2	TGCGCCAGCAGCTCGGACAGGCCGAACACCGGGGAGCTGTTTTTT	CASSSDRPNTGELFF
.	TRBV5-4	once	TRBJ1-3	TGTGCCAGCAGCTTGGGTCAGGGAAACACCATATATTTT	CASSLGQGNTIYF
.	TRBV9	few	TRBJ1-6	TGTGCCAGCAGCGCCGGTGATTTCGCCCTTAATTCACCCCTCCACTTT	CASSAGDFALNSPLHF
.	TRBV9	.	TRBJ2-3	TGTGCCAGCAGCGTAGAGGGGGTAGCGGCAGATACGCAGTATTTT	CASSVEGVAADTQYF
.	TRBV7-2	.	TRBJ2-7	TGTGCCAGCAGCTTAGAGCTGGGGCGGGCGTCTCGCCCATACTTC	CASSLELGRASRPYF
.	TRBV5-1	.	TRBJ2-2	TGCGCCAGCAGCTTGGTGTTAGGCACCGGGGAGCTGTTTTTT	CASSLVLGTGELFF
.	TRBV5-8	few	TRBJ2-1	TGTGCCAGCAGCTTGCGGGGTCAGGGCTATCGTGAGCAGTTCTTC	CASSLRGQGYREQFF
.	TRBV4-1	.	TRBJ2-7	TGCGCCAGCAGCCAAGGGCCTCCGGGGGGCTCGATTCCCTACGAGCAGTACTTC	CASSQGPPGGSIPYEQYF
TRBD1	TRBV7-3	.	TRBJ2-5	TGTGCCAGCAGCTTAGGGCACAGGGGGATAGGGGAGACCCAGTACTTC	CASSLGHRGIGETQYF